The 19 T cell receptor beta chains given below trace back to one sample, sequenced in a study of blood T cells in healthy people across ages. Through a sample-barcoded 5' primer and a J-beta primer mix, a second PCR was run for about 7 to 12 cycles. MiXCR was run by TCRdb on the 5' RACE reads, yielding one entry per CDR3 protein. The data show about 1.5 million distinct CDR3 sequences, with roughly 43% seen just once and around 4% held by the top ten. Material for sequencing was blood. Receptor source: a woman younger than 35 in good health.

A remark on this clonotype: The junction shows a germline mismatch at one end, possibly a read error. The chain joins TRBV6-2 or TRBV6-3 to TRBJ2-1, with D possibly being TRBD1 or TRBD2 (5 bases each). Near its end, the DNA agrees better with TRBJ2-7, so the J call may be wrong. From germline, CDR1 is MNHEY and CDR2 SVGEGT. The CDR3 runs 15 residues. The CDR3 DNA follows: TGTGCCGGCAGTTACGGGGCAGGCTCCTACAATGAGCAGTACTTC. As protein: CAGSYGAGSYNEQYF.

The chain uses TRBV7-2 and TRBJ1-6; D is ambiguous. CDR1 is SGHTA and CDR2 is FQGNSA in the germline V gene. The CDR3 covers 14 residues. V was shortened by 5 bases and J by 6 bases, with 11 bases between the two germline ends. CDR3 region: CASSLREGNSPLHF. The CDR3 nucleotides read TGTGCCAGCAGCCTGAGAGAGGGTAATTCACCCCTCCACTTT.

This clonotype was recorded a few times. The chain links TRBV19 to TRBJ2-1, with D hard to call. V lost 10 bases, J lost 0 bases, and 10 bases lay in between. Germline V CDR1 and CDR2: LNHDA, SQIVND (reference sequence). The CDR3 runs 13 residues. This CDR3 reads CATTSSSYNEQFF. DNA for the CDR3: TGTGCCACAACGAGTAGCTCCTACAATGAGCAGTTCTTC.

The chain couples TRBV27 to TRBJ2-3; tentative D call: TRBD2 (5 bases). V gave up 3 bases and J gave up 4 bases, with 11 bases separating them. CDR1 and CDR2 (germline): MNHEY, SMNVEV (reference sequence). There are 14 residues in the CDR3. The CDR3 protein is CASSLRATADTQYF. CDR3 coding DNA: TGTGCCAGCAGTTTGCGGGCCACCGCAGATACGCAGTATTTT.

This clonotype appeared once. J is TRBJ1-2 and V is TRBV4-1; D gene unclear. Trimming cost V 1 base and J 8 bases, with 14 bases left between them. The germline V gene encodes CDR1 MGHRA and CDR2 YSYEKL. This CDR3 region has 14 residues. Written as DNA, the CDR3 is TGCGCCAGCAGCCAAGTCAATCCCCCGGAGGGCTACACCTTC. This gives the protein CASSQVNPPEGYTF.

V and J are TRBV10-3 and TRBJ2-7; 9 bases are shared with TRBD1. The CDR3 has 14 amino acids. CDR1 is ENHRY, CDR2 SYGVKD, per germline. Losses at the gene ends were 7 bases for V and 2 bases for J; bases not matched to a gene: 6. The CDR3 loop reads CAIKGRQGAYEQYF. The CDR3 nucleotides read TGTGCCATCAAGGGCCGACAGGGGGCCTACGAGCAGTACTTC.

This clonotype has ten or more counts. The V and J genes are TRBV6-1 and TRBJ1-5; no clear D. The germline V gene encodes CDR1 MNHNS and CDR2 SASEGT. V was clipped by 2 bases and J by 2 bases, with 10 bases between them. The CDR3 runs 15 residues. This CDR3 is CASSEREDGNQPQHF. The CDR3 DNA reads TGTGCCAGCAGTGAACGAGAGGACGGCAATCAGCCCCAGCATTTT.

This clonotype was found a few times. This sequence joins TRBV6-2 or TRBV6-3 and TRBJ2-7; D remains ambiguous. The CDR3 spans 12 residues. Germline loops: CDR1 MNHEY, CDR2 SVGEGT. Trimming took off 6 bases at V and 3 bases at J, with 9 bases between the two ends. The CDR3 DNA reads TGTGCCAGCAGCCCCGTTTTCTACGAGCAGTACTTC. Translated: CASSPVFYEQYF.

This clonotype showed up just a few times. This chain joins TRBV12-3 or TRBV12-4 and TRBJ1-2; 11 bases fit TRBD1. The V and J ends lost 5 bases and 3 bases, in that order; junction bases with no gene match: 5. The CDR3 sequence is 15 residues long. The CDR3 DNA is TGTGCCAGCAGTGCGGACAGGGGGCTTGACTATGGCTACACCTTC. As protein: CASSADRGLDYGYTF.

The chain links TRBV4-2 to TRBJ2-6, with D maybe TRBD2 (6 bases). The V gene lost 1 base and the J gene lost 1 base, with 17 bases spanning the gap. CDR1 LGHNA and CDR2 YNFKEQ come from the germline V gene. CDR3 length: 19 residues. In DNA form, the CDR3 reads TGTGCCAGCAGCCAAGCAATGGACCGGAGGGATTCTGGGGCCAACGTCCTGACTTTC. It codes for CASSQAMDRRDSGANVLTF.

The chain employs TRBV10-3 and TRBJ1-5; D not certain. Trimming pared 4 bases from V and 0 bases from J, leaving 22 bases between. The germline V gene has CDR1 ENHRY and CDR2 SYGVKD. The CDR3 has 19 residues. DNA of the CDR3: TGTGCCATCAGTGGGGTACCTGGACGGCCGGTTTATAGCAATCAGCCCCAGCATTTT. This gives the protein CAISGVPGRPVYSNQPQHF.

The chain employs TRBV27 and TRBJ2-1; 9 bases are shared with TRBD2. Germline values: CDR1 MNHEY, CDR2 SMNVEV (reference sequence). Trimming took 6 bases from V and 5 from J; bases not matched to a gene: 11. The CDR3 spans 16 residues. DNA for the CDR3: TGTGCCAGCAGGGTGGCTAGCGGGATGTTCCACAATGAGCAGTTCTTC. The encoded protein is CASRVASGMFHNEQFF.

The sample holds a few counts of this clonotype. V and J are TRBV4-1 and TRBJ2-1; D may correspond to TRBD1 or TRBD2 (6 bases each). The V and J ends lost 0 bases and 7 bases respectively, with 13 bases between them. This CDR3 has 15 amino acids. Germline V lookup: CDR1 MGHRA, CDR2 YSYEKL. The chain's CDR3 is CASSQDRGGGNEQFF. DNA for the CDR3: TGCGCCAGCAGCCAAGACAGGGGAGGAGGGAATGAGCAGTTCTTC.

The chain couples TRBV7-8 to TRBJ2-7, with TRBD1 matching 11 bases. The germline V gene has CDR1 SGHVS and CDR2 FQNEAQ. The CDR3 runs to 14 residues. Germline trimming cut 5 bases from V and 6 bases from J; bases unmatched to any gene: 6. The CDR3 nucleotides read TGTGCCAGCAGCCTCCGGGACAGGGGGAGCGAGCAGTACTTC. Protein product: CASSLRDRGSEQYF.

The chain has TRBV10-3 and TRBJ1-2, with D tentatively TRBD1 (5 bases). Trimming stripped 6 bases from V and 2 bases from J, with 13 bases between. The CDR3 extends over 14 amino acids. Germline V gene sequence: CDR1 ENHRY, CDR2 SYGVKD. CDR3 sequence (DNA): TGTGCCATCAGGGCTGACAGTTTGAACTATGGCTACACCTTC. As protein: CAIRADSLNYGYTF.

In regard to this clonotype: This may come from a read error, since a much larger clone is one base off. V is TRBV12-3 or TRBV12-4 and J is TRBJ2-1, with D tentatively TRBD1 (6 bases). The CDR3 is 16 amino acids. The CDR3 region is CAGSKLGQDAAHEQFF. Here the CDR3 DNA reads TGTGCCGGCAGTAAATTGGGACAAGATGCCGCCCATGAGCAGTTCTTC.

This clonotype was recorded many times. The V call is TRBV4-1, the J call TRBJ2-1; no clear D gene. Trimming took 1 base from V and 5 from J, leaving 18 bases between them. This CDR3 is 17 amino acids long. Germline CDR1 is MGHRA and CDR2 is YSYEKL. CDR3 sequence (DNA): TGCGCCAGCAGCCAAGTTAATCTGGTTTCCTACGACAATGAGCAGTTCTTC. Amino acids: CASSQVNLVSYDNEQFF.

This clonotype showed up just a few times. The V and J genes are TRBV20-1 and TRBJ2-3; TRBD2 matches at 14 bases. The CDR3 spans 17 residues. Germline V gene sequence: CDR1 DFQATT, CDR2 SNEGSKA (reference sequence). V trimming: 7 bases; J trimming: 1 base; junction bases outside the gene matches: 10. The CDR3 DNA reads TGCAGTGTCCCTCCGGGACTAGCGGGGGTTGGCACAGATACGCAGTATTTT. Encoded protein: CSVPPGLAGVGTDTQYF.

The rearrangement uses TRBV3-1 and TRBJ2-1, with 9 bases aligning to TRBD2. Trimming removed 8 bases from V and 8 bases from J; junction bases left unmatched: 10. The germline V gene has CDR1 LGHDT and CDR2 YNNKEL (reference sequence). The CDR3 is 14 residues long. CDR3 sequence: CASEIGTSRHEQFF. The DNA of the CDR3 is TGTGCCAGCGAAATTGGGACTAGCCGACATGAGCAGTTCTTC.